This T cell receptor beta chain is drawn from a study of T cell responses to AZD1222 COVID-19 vaccine. Notes on the study in general: As reported, nearly half of all spike-specific TCRs target variant regions that are unmutated.

Generated by immunoSEQ multiplex PCR, the TCRdb table keeps only in-frame clones and is missing some. This table has 140,000 or so clones, around 83% appearing once. In regard to this clone: Its specificity is not known.

CDR1 and CDR2 (germline): ENHRY, SYGVKD. CDR3 size: 13 residues. V lost 0 bases and J 4 bases, leaving 6 bases between the germline ends. Pooling of second doses given at about 4 or about 12 weeks was done. Sample: peripheral blood, taken 28 days after the second AZD1222 dose. The genes are TRBV10-3 and TRBJ1-1; D might be TRBD1 (5 bases). The receptor comes from an adult who received the AZD1222 COVID-19 vaccine. In DNA form, the CDR3 reads TGTGCCATCAGTGAGTCGCAGGGCACTGAAGCTTTCTTT. This codes for CAISESQGTEAFF.